This TCR beta chain was sequenced for a study of OX40 agonist ivuxolimab in advanced cancers. V lost 2 bases, J lost 2 bases, and 8 bases lay in between. The CDR3 loop spans 13 amino acids. Germline values: CDR1 SGHRS, CDR2 YFSETQ. Clones were sequenced by immunoSEQ multiplex PCR, and TCRdb holds only the in-frame ones, with some missing. The table has around 75,000 clones, under 90% seen once. This chain connects TRBV5-1 to TRBJ2-7; a weak D match, TRBD1 (5 bases). The receptor's source is an adult with an advanced solid tumor such as melanoma, head and neck, liver or kidney cancer. Sample: CD4+ or CD8+ T cells sorted from blood, taken in a trial of the OX40 agonist ivuxolimab. The CDR3 spells CASSLKGTYEQYF. Here the CDR3 DNA reads TGCGCCAGCAGCTTAAAGGGGACCTACGAGCAGTACTTC.